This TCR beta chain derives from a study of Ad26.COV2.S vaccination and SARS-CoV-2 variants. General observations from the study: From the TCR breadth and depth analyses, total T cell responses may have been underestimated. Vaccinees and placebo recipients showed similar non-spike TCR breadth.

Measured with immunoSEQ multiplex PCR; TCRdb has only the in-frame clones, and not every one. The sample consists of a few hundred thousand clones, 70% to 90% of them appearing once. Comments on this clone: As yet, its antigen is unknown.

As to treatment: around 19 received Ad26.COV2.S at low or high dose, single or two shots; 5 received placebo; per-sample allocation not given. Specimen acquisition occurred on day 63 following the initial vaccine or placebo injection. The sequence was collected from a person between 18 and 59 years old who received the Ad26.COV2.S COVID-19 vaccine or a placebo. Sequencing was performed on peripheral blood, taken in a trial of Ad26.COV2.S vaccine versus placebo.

The CDR3 bases are TGTGCCAGCGGGGGGCTTAATGAAAAACTGTTTTTT. Amino acids: CASGGLNEKLFF. The chain carries TRBV5-4 and TRBJ1-4; maybe TRBD1 (6 bases). The germline V gene encodes CDR1 SGHNT and CDR2 YYREEE (reference sequence). CDR3 length: 12 residues. The ends were cut back, 7 bases at V and 4 bases at J, with 8 bases in the middle.